This record looks at one TCR beta chain sequence and its context. The sample carries other DNA sequences with the same CDR3. This sample stems from a study of blood T cell repertoires in COVID-19. Clones were read by immunoSEQ multiplex PCR, and TCRdb kept only the in-frame ones, dropping some. The sample contains roughly 300,000 clones, roughly 89% of which appear only once. V lost 6 bases and J lost 4, with 9 bases in between. CDR3 length: 12 amino acids. The sample was peripheral blood. The receptor's source is a woman aged 25 to 39 with COVID-19, enrolled during active disease. The chain combines TRBV12-3 or TRBV12-4 with TRBJ1-2; a weak D match, TRBD1 (5 bases). This CDR3 is CASRRDSYGYTF. CDR3 DNA sequence: TGTGCCAGCAGGCGTGACAGCTATGGCTACACCTTC.